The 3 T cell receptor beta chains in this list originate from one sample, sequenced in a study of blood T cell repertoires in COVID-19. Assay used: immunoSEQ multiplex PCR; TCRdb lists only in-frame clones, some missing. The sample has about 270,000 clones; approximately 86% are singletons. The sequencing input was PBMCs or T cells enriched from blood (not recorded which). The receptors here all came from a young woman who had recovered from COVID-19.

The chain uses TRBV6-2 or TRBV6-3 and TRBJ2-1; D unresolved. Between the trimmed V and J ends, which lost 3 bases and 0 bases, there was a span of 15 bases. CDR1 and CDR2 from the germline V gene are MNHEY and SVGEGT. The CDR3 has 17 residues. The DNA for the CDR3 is TGTGCCAGCAGTTATGCAGAGCGTTGGAGCTCCTACAATGAGCAGTTCTTC. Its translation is CASSYAERWSSYNEQFF.

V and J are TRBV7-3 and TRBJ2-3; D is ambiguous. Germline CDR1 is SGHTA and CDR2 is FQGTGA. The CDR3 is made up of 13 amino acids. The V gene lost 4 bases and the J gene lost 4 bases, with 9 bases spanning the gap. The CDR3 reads CASSSQSSDTQYF. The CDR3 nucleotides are TGTGCCAGCAGCTCCCAGTCTTCAGATACGCAGTATTTT.

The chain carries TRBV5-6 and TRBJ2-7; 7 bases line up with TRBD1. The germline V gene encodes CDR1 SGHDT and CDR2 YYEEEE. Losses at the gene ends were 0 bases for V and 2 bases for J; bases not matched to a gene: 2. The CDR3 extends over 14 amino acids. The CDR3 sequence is CASSLGDRAYEQYF. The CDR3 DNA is TGTGCCAGCAGCTTGGGGGACAGAGCCTACGAGCAGTACTTC.